This is a list of T cell receptor beta chains from one sample in a study of technical replicates of blood from four donors. The protocol was immunoSEQ multiplex PCR, while the TCRdb copy is restricted to in-frame clones and leaves out a portion. The profile covers tens of thousands of clones, with approximately 90% appearing a single time and over 0.25% taken by the ten largest. Sequenced: T cells isolated from PBMCs. These receptors came from a human donor in good health. Both conserved end residues are part of each CDR3. A D gene is named only where the DNA matches it firmly. Size is stated for part of the rows, as once, few or many counts, or as a class when the clone is expanded.

clone size: NA
CDR3 length: 13
V gene: TRBV6-5
J gene: TRBJ2-1
D gene: TRBD2
CDR3 DNA: TGTGCCAGCAGTTACGGCGGGAGTAATGAGCAGTTCTTC
CDR3 protein: CASSYGGSNEQFF

clone size: NA
CDR3 length: 17
V gene: TRBV5-1
J gene: TRBJ1-4
D gene: NA
CDR3 DNA: TGCGCCAGCAGCGTATTTGGGTTCAGGGAGGCTAATGAAAAACTGTTTTTT
CDR3 protein: CASSVFGFREANEKLFF

clone size: NA
CDR3 length: 14
V gene: TRBV4-2
J gene: TRBJ1-5
D gene: TRBD1
CDR3 DNA: TGTGCCAGCAGCCCGGGACAGGGGAATCAGCCCCAGCATTTT
CDR3 protein: CASSPGQGNQPQHF

clone size: NA
CDR3 length: 14
V gene: TRBV19
J gene: TRBJ2-7
D gene: NA
CDR3 DNA: TGTGCCAGTAGTATAACCGGGATAACCTACGAGCAGTACTTC
CDR3 protein: CASSITGITYEQYF

clone size: NA
CDR3 length: 14
V gene: TRBV10-3
J gene: TRBJ2-7
D gene: TRBD2
CDR3 DNA: TGTGCCATCAGAGGACTAGCGGGAGTAGACGAGCAGTACTTC
CDR3 protein: CAIRGLAGVDEQYF

clone size: NA
CDR3 length: 12
V gene: TRBV29-1
J gene: TRBJ1-2
D gene: NA
CDR3 DNA: TGCAGCGTTGCAGATAGGGAGGCCGGCTACACCTTC
CDR3 protein: CSVADREAGYTF

clone size: NA
CDR3 length: 14
V gene: TRBV4-1
J gene: TRBJ2-3
D gene: NA
CDR3 DNA: TGCGCCAGCAGGCCCGGACAGAGCACAGATACGCAGTATTTT
CDR3 protein: CASRPGQSTDTQYF

clone size: NA
CDR3 length: 14
V gene: TRBV7-8
J gene: TRBJ1-1
D gene: NA
CDR3 DNA: TGTGCCAGCAGCTTACTACAGACAAACACTGAAGCTTTCTTT
CDR3 protein: CASSLLQTNTEAFF

clone size: once
CDR3 length: 17
V gene: TRBV27
J gene: TRBJ2-1
D gene: TRBD2
CDR3 DNA: TGTGCCAGCAGTTTATCGGGGGGACTAGCCGGCACCGGTGAGCAGTTCTTC
CDR3 protein: CASSLSGGLAGTGEQFF

clone size: NA
CDR3 length: 15
V gene: TRBV6-1
J gene: TRBJ2-7
D gene: TRBD2
CDR3 DNA: TGTGCCAGCAGTGAATTCAGCCTAGCGGGGCCCGAGCAGTACTTC
CDR3 protein: CASSEFSLAGPEQYF

clone size: once
CDR3 length: 16
V gene: TRBV7-9
J gene: TRBJ2-3
D gene: TRBD2
CDR3 DNA: TGTGCCAGCAGCTTATTAGCGGGGGACCGCACAGATACGCAGTATTTT
CDR3 protein: CASSLLAGDRTDTQYF

clone size: NA
CDR3 length: 16
V gene: TRBV7-9
J gene: TRBJ1-1
D gene: TRBD1
CDR3 DNA: TGTGCCAGCAGCTTAGGCGTTGGGACAGTCGGCACTGAAGCTTTCTTT
CDR3 protein: CASSLGVGTVGTEAFF

clone size: NA
CDR3 length: 14
V gene: TRBV5-4
J gene: TRBJ1-1
D gene: NA
CDR3 DNA: TGTGCCAGCAGCTTGGGGACACAGGACACTGAAGCTTTCTTT
CDR3 protein: CASSLGTQDTEAFF

clone size: NA
CDR3 length: 15
V gene: TRBV19
J gene: TRBJ2-1
D gene: TRBD1
CDR3 DNA: TGTGCCAGTAGGGTGACAGGGAGCTCCTACAATGAGCAGTTCTTC
CDR3 protein: CASRVTGSSYNEQFF

clone size: NA
CDR3 length: 15
V gene: TRBV29-1
J gene: TRBJ1-3
D gene: NA
CDR3 DNA: TGCAGCGTTAGCTCCCCAACTCACTCTGGAAACACCATATATTTT
CDR3 protein: CSVSSPTHSGNTIYF

clone size: NA
CDR3 length: 17
V gene: TRBV7-8
J gene: TRBJ2-7
D gene: NA
CDR3 DNA: TGTGCCAGCAGCTTAGAGTTAGATAACAGGGCCACCTACGAGCAGTACTTC
CDR3 protein: CASSLELDNRATYEQYF

clone size: NA
CDR3 length: 15
V gene: TRBV5-4
J gene: TRBJ2-1
D gene: NA
CDR3 DNA: TGTGCCAGCAGCTTGATGGAATCTAGCGCTAATGAGCAGTTCTTC
CDR3 protein: CASSLMESSANEQFF

clone size: NA
CDR3 length: 15
V gene: TRBV4-1
J gene: TRBJ1-6
D gene: NA
CDR3 DNA: TGCGCCAGCAGCCTTCAGAAATCCTATAATTCACCCCTCCACTTT
CDR3 protein: CASSLQKSYNSPLHF

clone size: NA
CDR3 length: 16
V gene: TRBV23-1
J gene: TRBJ1-2
D gene: NA
CDR3 DNA: TGCGCCAGCAGTCGCTCCAGGGGCCGTAAATTCTATGGCTACACCTTC
CDR3 protein: CASSRSRGRKFYGYTF

clone size: NA
CDR3 length: 14
V gene: TRBV6-1
J gene: TRBJ2-1
D gene: TRBD1
CDR3 DNA: TGTGCCAGCTGCCAGACAGGGTCGTCGGATGAGCAGTTCTTC
CDR3 protein: CASCQTGSSDEQFF

clone size: NA
CDR3 length: 18
V gene: TRBV2
J gene: TRBJ1-5
D gene: TRBD1
CDR3 DNA: TGTGCCAGCAGTGAAGGGGGCTTTTGGACAGGGAGCAATCAGCCCCAGCATTTT
CDR3 protein: CASSEGGFWTGSNQPQHF

clone size: NA
CDR3 length: 14
V gene: TRBV5-1
J gene: TRBJ2-1
D gene: TRBD1
CDR3 DNA: TGCGCCAGCAGCTTGGACAGGGGGCAAAATGAGCAGTTCTTC
CDR3 protein: CASSLDRGQNEQFF

clone size: NA
CDR3 length: 14
V gene: TRBV7-9
J gene: TRBJ2-5
D gene: NA
CDR3 DNA: TGTGCCAGCAGACGACAGGGCGGAGGGGAGACCCAGTACTTC
CDR3 protein: CASRRQGGGETQYF

clone size: few
CDR3 length: 16
V gene: TRBV6-1
J gene: TRBJ1-5
D gene: NA
CDR3 DNA: TGTGCCAGCAGTGTTCAGGTAGGACAGACGAATCAGCCCCAGCATTTT
CDR3 protein: CASSVQVGQTNQPQHF

clone size: NA
CDR3 length: 14
V gene: TRBV11-2
J gene: TRBJ2-5
D gene: TRBD2
CDR3 DNA: TGTGCCAGCATTCTGGGACTAGCCCGGGAGACCCAGTACTTC
CDR3 protein: CASILGLARETQYF

clone size: NA
CDR3 length: 11
V gene: TRBV11-3
J gene: TRBJ2-7
D gene: NA
CDR3 DNA: TGTGCCAGCAGCTTTAGAAGCGAGCAGTACTTC
CDR3 protein: CASSFRSEQYF

clone size: once
CDR3 length: 14
V gene: TRBV5-1
J gene: TRBJ2-1
D gene: TRBD2
CDR3 DNA: TGCGCCAGCGGTAGCGGGGCCTTATACAATGAGCAGTTCTTC
CDR3 protein: CASGSGALYNEQFF

clone size: NA
CDR3 length: 14
V gene: TRBV7-8
J gene: TRBJ1-5
D gene: NA
CDR3 DNA: TGTGCCAGCAGCTTAGCGGGGAAGACTAGCCCCCAGCATTTT
CDR3 protein: CASSLAGKTSPQHF

clone size: NA
CDR3 length: 11
V gene: TRBV20-1
J gene: TRBJ2-5
D gene: NA
CDR3 DNA: TGCAGTGCTCTTCAGTGGGAGACCCAGTACTTC
CDR3 protein: CSALQWETQYF

clone size: NA
CDR3 length: 16
V gene: TRBV28
J gene: TRBJ2-1
D gene: TRBD1
CDR3 DNA: TGTGCCAGCAGCTCCGGACAGGCCGGGGTGGGTAATGAGCAGTTCTTC
CDR3 protein: CASSSGQAGVGNEQFF

clone size: few
CDR3 length: 12
V gene: TRBV9
J gene: TRBJ2-2
D gene: NA
CDR3 DNA: TGTGCCAGCCGCACAGGCGCCGGGGAGCTGTTTTTT
CDR3 protein: CASRTGAGELFF